The entry below gives a single TCR beta chain sequence along with its context. The antigen it recognizes is unknown. There are no base qualities to consult, and no much larger clone falls within one base. TCR repertoires of sorted CD4+ and CD8+ blood T cells from severe aplastic anemia patients and healthy subjects were deep-sequenced in the study. Ficoll-Paque density gradient centrifugation was used to isolate peripheral blood mononuclear cells. Before DNA extraction, CD4+ and CD8+ T cells were sorted by FACS or by magnetic beads. These data originate in a study of CD8+CD57+ T cells in acquired aplastic anemia (dated by TCRdb to 2016 to 2019). In the study overall: DNA extracted from sorted CD4+ and CD8+ cells had a mean of approximately 3 ug, with a range of 0.2 to 27.4 ug. For healthy donor samples, the average read count was about 10.8 million for CD4+ cells and 11 million to 14 million for CD8+ cells.

TCR beta VDJ combination and CDR3 sequence profiling used genomic DNA as the template. An Illumina HiSeq 2000 was the platform used for TCR repertoire sequencing. As for the original processing: Repertoire assessment relied on Simpson's diversity index, CDR3 size and DJ length profiles, and TRBV/TRBJ rearrangement plots. The immunodominant clone was defined as the most abundant DNA sequence in deep sequencing data. CDR3 amino acid sequences were screened for sharing across subjects and were compared with published repertoires and the VDJdb database. TCRdb passed the public sequencing reads through fastp at Q25 and MiXCR, retaining productive beta sequences. Every entry covers one CDR3 protein and lists the most common genes and DNA from its rows. TCRdb, not the authors, supplied the V and J calls. For this sample the table gives some 410,000 distinct CDR3 sequences, of which about 70% were detected only once. 4% of the sample comes from the top ten.

Relative to germline, V is 2 bases shorter and J is 0 bases shorter, with 7 bases between their ends. The cysteine opens and the phenylalanine closes a CDR3 of 14 amino acids. The CDR3 DNA has 42 bases and is translated from base 1. CDR1 and CDR2 are read off the germline V gene (reference sequence) as DFQATT and SNEGSKA. Beyond this particular receptor, the publication reports: Over 25 CD8+ CDR3 sequences were found in both patients and controls but appeared to be highly expressed in patients and within the immunodominant clones of the patients. Patients and healthy controls showed no significant difference in CD8+ Simpson's diversity (P=0.060).

The chain was built from TRBV20-1 and TRBJ2-2; the D gene is perhaps TRBD1, on 5 matching bases. The clonotype was recovered from a human donor in good health, serving as a control. Sequencing used sorted CD4+, CD8+, or CD8+CD57+ T cells (not recorded which) from PBMCs. The CDR3 is CSARKTANTGELFF. The sequenced DNA: TGCAGTGCTAGAAAGACAGCGAACACCGGGGAGCTGTTTTTT.